These 4 T cell receptor beta chains were all obtained from the same sample, sequenced in a study of identical twins. TCRdb re-derived calls from the 5' RACE reads in MiXCR, one entry per CDR3 protein. The sample lists 300,000 to 400,000 distinct CDR3 sequences, around 9.7% seen once, with over 7% in the top ten. Sequencing used naive T cells sorted from blood. All receptors come from a woman in her forties or fifties in good health.

The table lists this clonotype with a few counts. This rearrangement joins TRBV7-9 to TRBJ2-1; D may be TRBD2 (6 bases). Germline V lookup: CDR1 SEHNR, CDR2 FQNEAQ (reference sequence). The CDR3 loop spans 11 amino acids. The ends were cut back, 7 bases at V and 8 bases at J, with 9 bases in the middle. Here the CDR3 DNA reads TGTGCCAGCAAAAGGGACTATGAGCAGTTCTTC. Translating gives CASKRDYEQFF.

This clonotype has more than one count but fewer than ten. This chain joins TRBV20-1 and TRBJ1-5, with 7 bases that match TRBD1. CDR3 length: 15 residues. Trimming removed 5 bases from V and 0 bases from J; junction bases left unmatched: 7. The V gene's germline CDR1 is DFQATT and CDR2 SNEGSKA (reference sequence). This CDR3 reads CSARGGTDSNQPQHF. The CDR3 DNA reads TGCAGTGCTCGAGGGGGGACAGATAGCAATCAGCCCCAGCATTTT.

The chain has TRBV4-2 and TRBJ2-3; D possibly matches TRBD1 or TRBD2 (5 bases each). CDR1 and CDR2 from the germline V gene are LGHNA and YNFKEQ. CDR3 length: 20 residues. Trimming removed 1 base from V and 4 bases from J, with 27 bases in between. The CDR3 DNA reads as TGTGCCAGCAGCCAAGTGTTCGATGCGTTAGGGGAGAAGGATCCAGATACGCAGTATTTT. Translating gives CASSQVFDALGEKDPDTQYF.

V is TRBV18 and J is TRBJ1-2; 8 bases map to TRBD1. Per germline, CDR1 KGHSH and CDR2 LQKENI. V gave up 3 bases and J gave up 6 bases; unmatched junction bases: 3. The CDR3 has 13 amino acids. In DNA form, the CDR3 reads TGTGCCAGCTCACCGGACAGGGTCGATGGCTACACCTTC. It translates to CASSPDRVDGYTF.